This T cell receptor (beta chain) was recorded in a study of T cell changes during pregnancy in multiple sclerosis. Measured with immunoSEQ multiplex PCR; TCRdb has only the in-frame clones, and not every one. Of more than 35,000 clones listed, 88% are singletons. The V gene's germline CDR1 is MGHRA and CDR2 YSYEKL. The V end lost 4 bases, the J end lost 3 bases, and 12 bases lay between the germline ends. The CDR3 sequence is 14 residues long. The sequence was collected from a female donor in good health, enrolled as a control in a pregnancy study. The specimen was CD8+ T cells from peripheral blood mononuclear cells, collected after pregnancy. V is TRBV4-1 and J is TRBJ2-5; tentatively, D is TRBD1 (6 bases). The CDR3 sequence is CASSPSRGKETQYF. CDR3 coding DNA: TGCGCCAGCAGCCCCTCGAGGGGGAAAGAGACCCAGTACTTC.